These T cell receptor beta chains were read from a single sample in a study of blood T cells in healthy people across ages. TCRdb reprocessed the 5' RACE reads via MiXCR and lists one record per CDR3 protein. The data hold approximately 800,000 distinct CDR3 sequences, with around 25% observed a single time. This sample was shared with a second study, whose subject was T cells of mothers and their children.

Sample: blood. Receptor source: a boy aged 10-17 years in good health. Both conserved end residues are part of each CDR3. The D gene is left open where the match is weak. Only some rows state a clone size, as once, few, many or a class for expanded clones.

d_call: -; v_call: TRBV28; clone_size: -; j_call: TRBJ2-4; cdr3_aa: CASSSGLLNIQYF; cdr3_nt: TGTGCCAGCAGCTCTGGGCTCCTAAACATTCAGTACTTC
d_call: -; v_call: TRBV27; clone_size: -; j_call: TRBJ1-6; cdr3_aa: CASSLLLPANSPLHF; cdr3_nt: TGTGCCAGCAGTTTATTATTGCCGGCTAATTCACCCCTCCACTTT
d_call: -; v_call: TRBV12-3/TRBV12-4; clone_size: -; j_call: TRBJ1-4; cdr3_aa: CASSWTPPTNEKLFF; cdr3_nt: TGTGCCAGCAGTTGGACACCGCCAACTAATGAAAAACTGTTTTTT
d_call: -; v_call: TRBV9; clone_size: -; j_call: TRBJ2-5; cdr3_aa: CASSVVAAGVETQYF; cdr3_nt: TGTGCCAGCAGCGTAGTAGCAGCAGGGGTAGAGACCCAGTACTTC
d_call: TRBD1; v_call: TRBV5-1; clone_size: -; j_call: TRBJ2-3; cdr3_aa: CASSNGQGTDTQYF; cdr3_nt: TGCGCCAGCAGCAACGGACAGGGAACAGATACGCAGTATTTT
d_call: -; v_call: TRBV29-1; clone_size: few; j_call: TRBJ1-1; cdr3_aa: CSVEKEQGYTEAFF; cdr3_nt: TGCAGCGTTGAAAAGGAGCAGGGCTACACTGAAGCTTTCTTT
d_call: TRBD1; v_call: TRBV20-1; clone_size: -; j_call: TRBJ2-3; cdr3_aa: CSAFRGQASTDTQYF; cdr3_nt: TGCAGTGCCTTTCGGGGACAGGCTAGCACAGATACGCAGTATTTT
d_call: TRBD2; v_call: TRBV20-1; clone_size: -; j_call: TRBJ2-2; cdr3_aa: CSARDRLAGTGELFF; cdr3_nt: TGCAGTGCTAGAGATCGACTAGCGGGCACCGGGGAGCTGTTTTTT
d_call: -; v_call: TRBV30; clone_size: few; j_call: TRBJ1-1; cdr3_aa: CAWSVAVLEAFF; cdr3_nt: TGTGCCTGGAGTGTAGCGGTGCTTGAAGCTTTCTTT
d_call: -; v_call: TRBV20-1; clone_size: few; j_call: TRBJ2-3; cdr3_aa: CSARGAGYRTDTQYF; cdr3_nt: TGCAGTGCTAGGGGCGCGGGCTACCGCACAGATACGCAGTATTTT
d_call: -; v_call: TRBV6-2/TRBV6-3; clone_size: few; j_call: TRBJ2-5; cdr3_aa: CASSSTSLGAQYF; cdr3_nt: TGCGCCAGCAGCTCAACAAGCTTGGGGGCCCAGTACTTC
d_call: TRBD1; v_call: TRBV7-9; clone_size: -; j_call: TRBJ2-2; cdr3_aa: CASSLLTGYTGELFF; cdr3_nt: TGTGCCAGCAGCTTACTGACAGGGTACACCGGGGAGCTGTTTTTT
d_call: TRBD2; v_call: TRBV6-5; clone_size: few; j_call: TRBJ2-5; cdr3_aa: CASSVGSSGGETQYF; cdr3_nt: TGTGCCAGCAGCGTTGGGTCTAGCGGGGGGGAGACCCAGTACTTC
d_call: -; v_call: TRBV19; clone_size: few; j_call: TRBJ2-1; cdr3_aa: CASSIPPGGYNEQFF; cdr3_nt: TGTGCCAGTAGTATACCCCCGGGCGGGTACAATGAGCAGTTCTTC
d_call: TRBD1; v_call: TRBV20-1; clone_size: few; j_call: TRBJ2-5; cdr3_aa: CSANRGDRDQETQYF; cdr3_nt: TGCAGTGCTAACAGAGGGGACAGGGACCAAGAGACCCAGTACTTC
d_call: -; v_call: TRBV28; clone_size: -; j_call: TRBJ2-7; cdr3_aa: CASSPTTGIYEQYF; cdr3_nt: TGTGCCAGCAGTCCAACCACAGGGATCTACGAGCAGTACTTC
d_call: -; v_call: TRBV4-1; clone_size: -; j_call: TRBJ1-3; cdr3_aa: CASTRDGDSGNTIYF; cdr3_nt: TGCGCCAGCACCCGGGACGGCGACTCTGGAAACACCATATATTTT
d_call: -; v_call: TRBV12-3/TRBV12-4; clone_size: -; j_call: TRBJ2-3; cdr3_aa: CASSTTVVVTQYF; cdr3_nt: TGTGCCAGCAGCACTACCGTAGTGGTTACGCAGTATTTT
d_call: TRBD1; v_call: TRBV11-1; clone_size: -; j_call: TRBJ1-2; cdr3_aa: CASSSYRGPDYGYTF; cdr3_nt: TGTGCCAGCAGCTCTTACAGGGGGCCGGACTATGGCTACACCTTC
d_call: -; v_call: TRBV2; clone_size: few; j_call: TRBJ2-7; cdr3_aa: CASREDNYEQYF; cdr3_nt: TGTGCCAGCAGAGAAGACAACTACGAGCAGTACTTC
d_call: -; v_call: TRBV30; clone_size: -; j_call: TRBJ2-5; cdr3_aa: CAWAQGSETQYF; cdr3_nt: TGTGCCTGGGCGCAGGGGTCGGAGACCCAGTACTTC
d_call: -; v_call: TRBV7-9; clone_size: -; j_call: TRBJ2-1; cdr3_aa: CASSSPGANEQFF; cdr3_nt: TGTGCCAGCAGCTCCCCCGGAGCCAATGAGCAGTTCTTC
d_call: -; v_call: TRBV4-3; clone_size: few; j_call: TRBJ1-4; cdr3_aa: CASSQDPDGNEKLFF; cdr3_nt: TGCGCCAGCAGCCAAGACCCAGACGGTAATGAAAAACTGTTTTTT
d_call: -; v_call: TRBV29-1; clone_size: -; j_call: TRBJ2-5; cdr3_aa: CSGRASEETQYF; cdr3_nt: TGCAGCGGGCGGGCCAGCGAAGAGACCCAGTACTTC
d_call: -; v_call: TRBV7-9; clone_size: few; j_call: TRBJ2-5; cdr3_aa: CASSHPPESLWETQYF; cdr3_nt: TGTGCCAGCAGCCACCCCCCTGAGTCGCTTTGGGAGACCCAGTACTTC
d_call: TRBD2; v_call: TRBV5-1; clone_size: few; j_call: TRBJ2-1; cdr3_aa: CASSLGAGEIYNEQFF; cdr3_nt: TGCGCCAGCAGCTTGGGTGCGGGAGAGATCTACAATGAGCAGTTCTTC
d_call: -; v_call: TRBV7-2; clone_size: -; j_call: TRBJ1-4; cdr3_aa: CASSLDRSYEKLFF; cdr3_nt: TGTGCCAGCAGCTTAGACCGATCATATGAAAAACTGTTTTTT
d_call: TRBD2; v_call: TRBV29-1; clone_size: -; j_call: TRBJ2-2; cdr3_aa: CSAVAGNTGELFF; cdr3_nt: TGCAGCGCCGTAGCGGGGAACACCGGGGAGCTGTTTTTT
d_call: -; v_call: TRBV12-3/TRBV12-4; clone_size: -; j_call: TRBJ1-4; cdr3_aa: CASSLRQSGEKLFF; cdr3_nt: TGTGCCAGCAGTTTGAGGCAGAGCGGTGAAAAACTGTTTTTT
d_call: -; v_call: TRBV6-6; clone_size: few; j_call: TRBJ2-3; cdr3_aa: CASIGRERGTDTQYF; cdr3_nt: TGTGCCAGCATTGGCCGGGAGAGGGGCACAGATACGCAGTATTTT
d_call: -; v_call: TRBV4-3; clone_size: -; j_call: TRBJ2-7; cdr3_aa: CASSQARGSTYEQYF; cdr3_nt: TGCGCCAGCAGCCAAGCCCGGGGGTCAACCTACGAGCAGTACTTC
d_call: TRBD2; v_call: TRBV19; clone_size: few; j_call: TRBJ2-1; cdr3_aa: CASSIDSGNEQFF; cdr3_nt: TGTGCCAGTAGTATTGATAGCGGGAATGAGCAGTTCTTC
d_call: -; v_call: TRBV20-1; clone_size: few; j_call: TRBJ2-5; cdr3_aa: CSASWGQETQYF; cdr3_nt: TGCAGTGCTAGTTGGGGACAAGAGACCCAGTACTTC
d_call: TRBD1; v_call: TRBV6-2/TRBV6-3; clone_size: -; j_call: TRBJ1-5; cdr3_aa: CASSTGQGPIHQPQHF; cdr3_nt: TGTGCCAGCAGTACCGGACAGGGACCGATACATCAGCCCCAGCATTTT
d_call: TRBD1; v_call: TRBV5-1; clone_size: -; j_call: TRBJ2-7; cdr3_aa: CASSSDRDRVSEQYF; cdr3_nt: TGCGCCAGCAGCTCCGACCGGGACAGGGTGAGCGAGCAGTACTTC
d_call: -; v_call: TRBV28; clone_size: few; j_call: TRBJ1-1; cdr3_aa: CASSLGEGRGGRRTEAFF; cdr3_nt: TGTGCCAGCAGTTTAGGCGAGGGGCGAGGTGGTAGGAGGACTGAAGCTTTCTTT
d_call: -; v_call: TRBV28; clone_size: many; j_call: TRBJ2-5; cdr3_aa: CASSLAGPGAQETQYF; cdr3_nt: TGTGCCAGCAGTTTAGCGGGCCCAGGGGCCCAAGAGACCCAGTACTTC
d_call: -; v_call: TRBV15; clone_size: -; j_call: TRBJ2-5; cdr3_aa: CATSRALWETQYF; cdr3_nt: TGTGCCACCAGCAGAGCCCTCTGGGAGACCCAGTACTTC
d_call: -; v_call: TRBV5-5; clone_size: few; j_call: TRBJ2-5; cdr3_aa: CASSLGDRQQYF; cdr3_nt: TGTGCCAGCAGCTTGGGGGATCGACAGCAGTACTTC
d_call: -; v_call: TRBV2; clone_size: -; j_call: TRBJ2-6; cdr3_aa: CASSERQTSSGANVLTF; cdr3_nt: TGTGCCAGCAGTGAGCGGCAGACCAGCTCTGGGGCCAACGTCCTGACTTTC
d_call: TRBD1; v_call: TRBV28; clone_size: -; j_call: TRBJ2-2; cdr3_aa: CASGEWTGSPITPGELFF; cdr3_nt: TGTGCCAGCGGAGAGTGGACAGGTTCCCCCATAACTCCCGGGGAGCTGTTTTTT
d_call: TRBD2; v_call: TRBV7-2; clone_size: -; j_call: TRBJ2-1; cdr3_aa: CASSLRGGLAYNEQFF; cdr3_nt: TGTGCCAGCAGCCTCAGAGGGGGACTAGCCTACAATGAGCAGTTCTTC
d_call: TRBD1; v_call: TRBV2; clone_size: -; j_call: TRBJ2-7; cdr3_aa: CASRTGVYEQYF; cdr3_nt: TGTGCCAGCAGGACAGGGGTCTACGAGCAGTACTTC
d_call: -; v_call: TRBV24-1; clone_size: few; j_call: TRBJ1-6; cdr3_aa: CATGEGGQSSYNSPLHF; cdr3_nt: TGTGCCACCGGTGAGGGAGGACAGAGCTCCTATAATTCACCCCTCCACTTT
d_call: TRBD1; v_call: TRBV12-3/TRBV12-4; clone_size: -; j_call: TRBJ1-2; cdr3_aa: CASSRDRGLIRYGYTF; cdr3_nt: TGTGCCAGCAGTCGCGACAGGGGGCTTATTCGGTATGGCTACACCTTC
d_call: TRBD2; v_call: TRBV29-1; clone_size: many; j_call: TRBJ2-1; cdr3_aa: CSVEGLAGGPSSYNEQFF; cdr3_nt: TGCAGCGTTGAAGGACTAGCGGGGGGGCCAAGCTCCTACAATGAGCAGTTCTTC
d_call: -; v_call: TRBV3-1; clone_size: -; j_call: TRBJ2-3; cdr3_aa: CASSQETGTWDTQYF; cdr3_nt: TGTGCCAGCAGCCAAGAAACAGGGACCTGGGATACGCAGTATTTT
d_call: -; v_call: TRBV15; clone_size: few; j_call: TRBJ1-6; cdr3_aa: CATSGSGEGKNSPLHF; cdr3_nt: TGTGCCACCAGCGGTTCGGGTGAGGGAAAGAATTCACCCCTCCACTTT
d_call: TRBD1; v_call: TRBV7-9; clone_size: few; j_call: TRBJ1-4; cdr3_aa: CASQQGVNEKLFF; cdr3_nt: TGTGCCAGCCAACAGGGGGTTAATGAAAAACTGTTTTTT
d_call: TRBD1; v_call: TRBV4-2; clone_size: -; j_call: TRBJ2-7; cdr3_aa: CASGLDRGTTYEQYF; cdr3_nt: TGTGCCAGCGGCCTAGACAGGGGAACAACCTACGAGCAGTACTTC
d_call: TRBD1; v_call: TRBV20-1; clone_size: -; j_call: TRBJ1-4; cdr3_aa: CSAGQGTTEKLFF; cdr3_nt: TGCAGTGCTGGACAGGGTACTACTGAAAAACTGTTTTTT